These T cell receptor beta chains were read from a single sample in a study of response to subunit inactivated influenza vaccine. TCRdb passed the RT-PCR reads through MiXCR, listing each CDR3 protein once. The table records hundreds of thousands of distinct CDR3 sequences, 10% to 15% of them present only once. The specimen was PBMCs from blood, collected roughly 46 days after vaccination. All receptors come from a man aged 50 to 59 who received an inactivated influenza vaccine. Both conserved end residues are part of each CDR3. The D gene is left open where the match is weak. A clone size is listed for some rows: how often the clone was seen (once, few, many), or a class if it is expanded.

j_call clone_size d_call cdr3_length v_call cdr3_nt cdr3_aa
TRBJ2-1 . TRBD2 16 TRBV20-1 TGCTGTGCTTCAACGGTGGGCGGGAGGCCCCACGATGAGCAGTTCTTC CCASTVGGRPHDEQFF
TRBJ2-5 . TRBD2 16 TRBV6-1 TGTGCCAGCCGATGGGGGGGACTAGCGGGAGGAGAGACCCAGTACTTC CASRWGGLAGGETQYF
TRBJ2-1 . TRBD2 16 TRBV27 TGTGCCAGCAGTTTCGGTGTAGCGGGGGGCTACAATGAGCAGTTCTTC CASSFGVAGGYNEQFF
TRBJ2-2 few . 11 TRBV12-3/TRBV12-4 TGTGCCAGCAGTTCCCTGCGGGAGCTGTTTTTT CASSSLRELFF
TRBJ1-1 few . 13 TRBV2 TGTGCCAGCAGTGGCGCGGGGAACACTGAAGCTTTCTTT CASSGAGNTEAFF
TRBJ2-4 few . 18 TRBV6-5 TGTGCCAGCATTTACCCCCCCGGCTGGTTGTCAAAGAAAAACATTCAGTACTTC CASIYPPGWLSKKNIQYF
TRBJ1-1 . TRBD1 16 TRBV4-3 TGCGCCAGCAGCCAAGTTAGGACAGGGAGGAACACTGAAGCTTTCTTT CASSQVRTGRNTEAFF
TRBJ2-1 . TRBD1 16 TRBV7-2 TGTGCCAGCAGCCGTCAGGGGGCAAGATTTTACAATGAGCAGTTCTTC CASSRQGARFYNEQFF
TRBJ2-3 many TRBD2 20 TRBV6-2/TRBV6-3 TGTGCCAGCAGTTACCCAGCAAGTCGCGGGACTAGCTACTCCACAGATACGCAGTATTTT CASSYPASRGTSYSTDTQYF
TRBJ2-7 many . 16 TRBV25-1 TGTGCCAGCAGTGAAATTGGCCGAGGAGCGGCTTACGAGCAGTACTTC CASSEIGRGAAYEQYF
TRBJ2-2 . . 15 TRBV4-1 TGCGCCAGCAGCCGAGGGGAGCTGGGCACCGGGGAGCTGTTTTTT CASSRGELGTGELFF
TRBJ2-3 . TRBD2 17 TRBV28 TGTGCCAGCACCGGAGATGGTACTAGCGGGGGGGCCCTTTCGCAGTATTTT CASTGDGTSGGALSQYF
TRBJ2-1 many . 13 TRBV4-3 TGCGCCAGCAGCCAAGATAGGTGGGATGAGCAGTTCTTC CASSQDRWDEQFF
TRBJ1-4 . TRBD1 16 TRBV27 TGTGCCAGCAGTTTATCGGATGGGACAGGGGTTGAAAAACTGTTTTTT CASSLSDGTGVEKLFF
TRBJ1-1 many . 14 TRBV12-3/TRBV12-4 TGTGCCAGCAGTTTAGTGGGACTCCACACTGAAGCTTTCTTT CASSLVGLHTEAFF
TRBJ2-3 few . 12 TRBV6-2/TRBV6-3 TGTGCCAGCAGTTACCTGGGGAGTACGCAGTATTTT CASSYLGSTQYF
TRBJ2-7 few . 14 TRBV6-1 TGTGCCAGCAGCCTATATCTGGGGACCTACGAGCAGTACTTC CASSLYLGTYEQYF
TRBJ1-5 few . 12 TRBV3-1 TGTGCCAGCGGGTATAGCAATCAGCCCCAGCATTTT CASGYSNQPQHF
TRBJ2-7 few TRBD1 12 TRBV7-2 TGTGCCAGCAGAGGACAGGGGAACGAGCAGTACTTC CASRGQGNEQYF
TRBJ2-3 few TRBD2 14 TRBV12-3/TRBV12-4 TGTGCCAGCAGTCTAGCGGTAAAGGGAGATACGCAGTATTTT CASSLAVKGDTQYF
TRBJ1-4 . . 14 TRBV5-5 TGTGCCAGCAGCCGGCCTGGGGGCGGAGAAAAACTGTTTTTT CASSRPGGGEKLFF
TRBJ2-3 many TRBD1 15 TRBV5-1 TGCGCCAGCAGCTTGGGACAGGGGGCGACAGATACGCAGTATTTT CASSLGQGATDTQYF
TRBJ2-7 once TRBD1 13 TRBV7-9 TGTGCCAGCAGCCGTACAGGGGGATACGAGCGGTACTTC CASSRTGGYERYF
TRBJ2-7 . TRBD2 14 TRBV20-1 TGCAGTGCTAGTATAGCGGGAGACACCTACGAGCAGTACTTC CSASIAGDTYEQYF
TRBJ2-2 . . 15 TRBV7-9 TGTGCCAGCAGCTTACAGAACCCTGACACCGGGGAGCTGTTTTTT CASSLQNPDTGELFF
TRBJ1-4 . . 16 TRBV9 TGTGCCAGCAGCGTATGGGGAGGGGCCGGTAATGAAAAACTGTTTTTT CASSVWGGAGNEKLFF
TRBJ2-1 . . 15 TRBV15 TGTGCCACCAGCAGTGGGGGGGCTTCCTACAATGAGCAGTTCTTC CATSSGGASYNEQFF
TRBJ2-1 . . 10 TRBV27 TGTGCCAGCAGTTTTTGGGAGCAGTTCTTC CASSFWEQFF
TRBJ1-2 . . 16 TRBV7-8 TGTGCCAGCAGCTTAGTGGGGGCGGGGGGCGTAGGTGGCTACACCTTC CASSLVGAGGVGGYTF
TRBJ2-3 many . 17 TRBV2 TGTGCCAGCAGTGAGGTATCGGCGGTCCGGGCCACAGATACGCAGTATTTT CASSEVSAVRATDTQYF
TRBJ2-2 . . 18 TRBV5-1 TGCGCCAGCAGCTTCAGCGGAGCCAATCGACCCAACACCGGGGAGCTGTTTTTT CASSFSGANRPNTGELFF
TRBJ2-1 many . 16 TRBV6-2/TRBV6-3 TGTGCCAGCAGTTACGGCGGCGGGCGTTCCTACAATGAGCAGTTCTTC CASSYGGGRSYNEQFF
TRBJ2-5 . . 13 TRBV20-1 TGCAGTGCCGCGTCGGGGACGAAAGAGTCCCAGTACTTC CSAASGTKESQYF
TRBJ2-1 many TRBD2 19 TRBV10-3 TGTGCCATCAGGGGGGGACTAGCGGCCCCCGGGAGCTCCTACAATGAGCAGTTCTTC CAIRGGLAAPGSSYNEQFF
TRBJ1-1 few TRBD1 14 TRBV6-5 TGTGCCAGCAGTTTCACAGGGGGTAACACTGAAGCTTTCTTT CASSFTGGNTEAFF
TRBJ2-1 . . 17 TRBV24-1 TGTGCCACCAGTGATTCGTCGGAAGACCTTAGGGTCGATGAGCAGTTCTTC CATSDSSEDLRVDEQFF
TRBJ2-7 few . 17 TRBV7-2 TGTGCCAGCAGCTTAGCATCTGGGACCCTTTCCCCCTACGAGCAGTACTTC CASSLASGTLSPYEQYF
TRBJ2-3 few . 16 TRBV7-2 TGTGCCAGCAGCCCAAATCCCCCGGGCCGCAAGGATACGCAGTATTTT CASSPNPPGRKDTQYF
TRBJ2-5 . TRBD2 16 TRBV6-1 TGTGCCAGCAGAACGACTAGCGGGAGGGCCCAAGAGACCCAGTACTTC CASRTTSGRAQETQYF
TRBJ2-7 many TRBD2 14 TRBV18 TGTGCCAGCAGCCCGGGACTAGCGGGTTACGAGCAGTACTTC CASSPGLAGYEQYF
TRBJ2-1 . TRBD2 15 TRBV2 TGTGCCAGCAGAAGGACTAGCGGAGCCTACAATGAGCAGTTCTTC CASRRTSGAYNEQFF
TRBJ2-2 . . 16 TRBV11-2 TGTGCCAGCAGCTTTCGGGGAATCGCGAACACCGGGGAGCTGTTTTTT CASSFRGIANTGELFF
TRBJ2-2 . . 15 TRBV20-1 TGCAGTGCTAGAGTTGCGGGGCGACGCACCGGGGAGCTGTTTTTT CSARVAGRRTGELFF
TRBJ1-5 many TRBD1 14 TRBV10-3 TGTGCCACGCAGGCCGGGACAGGCAATCAGCCCCAGCATTTT CATQAGTGNQPQHF
TRBJ2-1 . TRBD2 16 TRBV11-2 TGTGCCAGCAGCTTAGGACCGGGACTAGATCTAGATGAGCAGTTCTTC CASSLGPGLDLDEQFF
TRBJ2-2 . . 14 TRBV20-1 TGCAGTGCTAGATCGCTAGCTTACACCGGGGAGCTGTTTTTT CSARSLAYTGELFF
TRBJ2-3 few TRBD2 17 TRBV4-2 TGTGCCAGCAGCCAAGCCCTGTCTAGCGGGATCACAGATACGCAGTATTTT CASSQALSSGITDTQYF
TRBJ2-2 many TRBD1 17 TRBV4-3 TGCGCCAGCAGCCAAGAAGGGGGCAGGGCGAACACCGGGGAGCTGTTTTTT CASSQEGGRANTGELFF
TRBJ1-1 many . 13 TRBV20-1 TGCAGTGCTAGAGGAACCGTGAACACTGAAGCTTTCTTT CSARGTVNTEAFF
TRBJ2-1 . . 11 TRBV12-3/TRBV12-4 TGTGCCAGCAGTAGGTTCCCCGAGCAGTTCTTC CASSRFPEQFF
TRBJ2-3 . . 12 TRBV3-1 TGTGCCAGCAGCCAAGGATTCAGCCAGCAGTATTTT CASSQGFSQQYF
TRBJ2-1 . . 14 TRBV5-1 TGCGCCAGCAGCCAGGACAGTAATTACAATGAGCAGTTCTTC CASSQDSNYNEQFF
TRBJ2-1 many TRBD1 14 TRBV6-4 TGTGCCAGCAGCCTAGACACAGGGGTGGACGAGCAGTTCTTC CASSLDTGVDEQFF